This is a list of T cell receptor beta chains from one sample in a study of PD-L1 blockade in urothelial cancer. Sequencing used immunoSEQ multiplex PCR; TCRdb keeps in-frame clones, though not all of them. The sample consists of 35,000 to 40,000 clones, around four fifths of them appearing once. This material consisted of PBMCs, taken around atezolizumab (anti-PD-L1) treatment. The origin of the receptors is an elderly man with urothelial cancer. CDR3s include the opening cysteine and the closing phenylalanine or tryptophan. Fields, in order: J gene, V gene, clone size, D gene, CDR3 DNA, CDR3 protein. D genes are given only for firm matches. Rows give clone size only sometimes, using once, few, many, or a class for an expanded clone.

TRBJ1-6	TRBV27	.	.	TGTGCCAGCAGTTTAGGCGGACAAAGGAATTCACCCCTCCACTTT	CASSLGGQRNSPLHF
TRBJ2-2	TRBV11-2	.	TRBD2	TGTGCCAGCAGCTTTTCTAGCGGGACGAACACCGGGGAGCTGTTTTTT	CASSFSSGTNTGELFF
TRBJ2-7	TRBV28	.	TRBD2	TGTGCCAGCAGGCGCCCTAGCGGGAGCGAATACGAGCAGTACTTC	CASRRPSGSEYEQYF
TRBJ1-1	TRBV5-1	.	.	TGCGCCAGCAGCCTGGGACACCAAAATGGTGGGAACACTGAAGCTTTCTTT	CASSLGHQNGGNTEAFF
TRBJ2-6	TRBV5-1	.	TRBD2	TGCGCCAGCAGCGCACTAGCGGTTACTGGGGCCAACGTCCTGACTTTC	CASSALAVTGANVLTF
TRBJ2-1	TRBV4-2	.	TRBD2	TGTGCCAGCAGCCAAGAGGCGGGAGGGGGCTCCTACAATGAGCAGTTCTTC	CASSQEAGGGSYNEQFF
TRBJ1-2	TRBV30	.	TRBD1	TGTGCCTTCAACACCGGGACAGGAGAAATTGGCTACACCTTC	CAFNTGTGEIGYTF
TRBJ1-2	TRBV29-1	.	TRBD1	TGCAGCGCTACTAGGACAGGGGGCGACTATGGCTACACCTTC	CSATRTGGDYGYTF
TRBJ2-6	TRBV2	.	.	TGTGCCAGCAGTGTTGGGGGGTCTGTAACGGGGGCCAACGTCCTGACTTTC	CASSVGGSVTGANVLTF
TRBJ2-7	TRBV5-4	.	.	TGTGCCAGCAGCTTGGGGGGCCCGGCGGGAAATGGCTACGAGCAGTACTTC	CASSLGGPAGNGYEQYF
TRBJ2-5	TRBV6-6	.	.	TGTGCCAGCAGTTACTCCGGAGGTCCAGAGACCCAGTACTTC	CASSYSGGPETQYF
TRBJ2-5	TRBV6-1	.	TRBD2	TGTGCCAGCAGGGGAGCGGGGCTCCAAGAGACCCAGTACTTC	CASRGAGLQETQYF
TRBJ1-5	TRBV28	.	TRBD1	TGTGCCAGCAGTGGCAGGGGGAATCAGCCCCAGCATTTT	CASSGRGNQPQHF
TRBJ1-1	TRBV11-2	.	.	TGTGCCAGCAGCTTCACCGGGGATACTGAAGCTTTCTTT	CASSFTGDTEAFF
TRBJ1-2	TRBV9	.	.	TGTGCCAGCAGCGTAGGGTTGGGGGGGGGCTATGGCTACACCTTC	CASSVGLGGGYGYTF
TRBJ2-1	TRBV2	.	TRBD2	TGTGCCAGCAGGAACCCCGGGACTAGCGAGAGCTCCTACAATGAGCAGTTCTTC	CASRNPGTSESSYNEQFF
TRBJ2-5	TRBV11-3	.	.	TGTGCCAGCAGCTTGGAGGCGGGGGAGACCCAGTACTTC	CASSLEAGETQYF
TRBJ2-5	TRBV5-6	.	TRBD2	TGTGCCAGCAGCGCGAGGACTAGCGGGAAGATACAAGAGACCCAGTACTTC	CASSARTSGKIQETQYF
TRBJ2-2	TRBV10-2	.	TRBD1	TGCGCCAGCAGTAACACAGGGGGCCTGAACACCGGGGAGCTGTTTTTT	CASSNTGGLNTGELFF
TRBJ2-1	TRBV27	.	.	TGTGCCAGCAGTTTACTAAAGGGAGGTGGAATGGATGAGCAGTTCTTC	CASSLLKGGGMDEQFF
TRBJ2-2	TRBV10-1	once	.	TGCGCCAGCAGCTCCGGGGACTTTTCCGGGGAGCTGTTTTTT	CASSSGDFSGELFF
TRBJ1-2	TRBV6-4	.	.	TGTGCCAGCAGTGACTCGCGGGCGGCGAATTGGGGCTACACCTTC	CASSDSRAANWGYTF
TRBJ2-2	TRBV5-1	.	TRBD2	TGCGCCAGCAGCTTCCAAGGACTAGCGGGAGGGTCGGGGGAGCTGTTTTTT	CASSFQGLAGGSGELFF
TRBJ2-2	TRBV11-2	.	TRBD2	TGTGCCAGCAGCCCCCGAGGGGCCGCGGGCGGGAGAAACACCGGGGAGCTGTTTTTT	CASSPRGAAGGRNTGELFF
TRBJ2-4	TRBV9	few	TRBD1	TGTGCCAGCAGCGAGGGACAGGGGGGGAAAAACATTCAGTACTTC	CASSEGQGGKNIQYF
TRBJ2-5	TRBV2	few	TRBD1	TGTGCCAGCAACCTCGCCGGGACAGGCCAAGAGACCCAGTACTTC	CASNLAGTGQETQYF
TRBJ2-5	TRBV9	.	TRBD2	TGTGCCAGCAGCGACGGGACTAGCGGGAGCTGGGCCGGGACCCAGTACTTC	CASSDGTSGSWAGTQYF
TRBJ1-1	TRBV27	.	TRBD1	TGTGCCAGCAGAAGGACAGGGCTCTTGGGCACTGAAGCTTTCTTT	CASRRTGLLGTEAFF
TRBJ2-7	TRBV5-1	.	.	TGCGCCAGCAGCCAATCGACAGGCGAAAGCTCCTACGAGCAGTACTTC	CASSQSTGESSYEQYF
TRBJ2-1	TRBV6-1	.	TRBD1	TGTGCCAGCAGTCCTACAGGGGGAGAGCAGTTCTTC	CASSPTGGEQFF
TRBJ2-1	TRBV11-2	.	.	TGTGCCAGCCGGGGATACAATGAGCAGTTCTTC	CASRGYNEQFF
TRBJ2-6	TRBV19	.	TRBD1	TGTGCCAGTCCAGCCCGGACCCGGACAGGGACTTCTGGGGCCAACGTCCTGACTTTC	CASPARTRTGTSGANVLTF
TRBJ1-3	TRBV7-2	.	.	TGTGCCAGCAGCTTAGCGACACCTGGAAACACCATATATTTT	CASSLATPGNTIYF
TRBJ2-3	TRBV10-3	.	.	TGTGCCATCAGCCCGGGTGAGGATACGCAGTATTTT	CAISPGEDTQYF
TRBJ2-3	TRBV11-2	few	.	TGTGCCAGCGGGCTAGCCCCCAAGGATACGCAGTATTTT	CASGLAPKDTQYF
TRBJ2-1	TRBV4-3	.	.	TGCGCCAGCAGCCAAGCTGGGGCAGGGGAGCGAGAGCAGTTCTTC	CASSQAGAGEREQFF
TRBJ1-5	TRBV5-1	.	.	TGCGCCAGCAGATTATCAGGGGGCAATCAGCCCCAGCATTTT	CASRLSGGNQPQHF
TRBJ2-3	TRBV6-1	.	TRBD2	TGTGCCAGCAGTGACCTCCTAGCGGGAGGCGGCACAGATACGCAGTATTTT	CASSDLLAGGGTDTQYF
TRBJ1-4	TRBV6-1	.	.	TGTGCCAGCAGGGAAAGCCTCCTGAATGAAAAACTGTTTTTT	CASRESLLNEKLFF
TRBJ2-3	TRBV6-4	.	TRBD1	TGTGCCAGCAGTGACTTTGGGACAGGGTCAGATACGCAGTATTTT	CASSDFGTGSDTQYF
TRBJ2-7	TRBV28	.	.	TGTGCCAGCAGTCAGGGGTACGAGCAGTACTTC	CASSQGYEQYF
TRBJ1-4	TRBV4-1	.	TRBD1	TGCGCCAGCAGCCAAGAAAGGAGGACAGGTGGGGTTAATGAAAAACTGTTTTTT	CASSQERRTGGVNEKLFF
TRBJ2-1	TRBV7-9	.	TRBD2	TGTGCCAGCAATACCCCGGGACTATCTTACAATGAGCAGTTCTTC	CASNTPGLSYNEQFF
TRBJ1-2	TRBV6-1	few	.	TGTGCCAGCGGCGGGGGGCTCTATGGCTACACCTTC	CASGGGLYGYTF
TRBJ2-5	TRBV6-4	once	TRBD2	TGTGCCAGCAGGGGGAGACTAGCGGCCCAAGAGACCCAGTACTTC	CASRGRLAAQETQYF
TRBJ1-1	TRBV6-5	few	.	TGTGCCAGCAGTTATGGGACTGAGACGGTTCCGACCTTT	CASSYGTETVPTF
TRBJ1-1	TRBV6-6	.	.	TGTGCCAGCAGTTCTAAACGGTGGACTGAAGCTTTCTTT	CASSSKRWTEAFF
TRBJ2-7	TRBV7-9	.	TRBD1	TGTGCCAGCAGCTTGGACAGGGGCGGAGGCGAGCAGTACTTC	CASSLDRGGGEQYF
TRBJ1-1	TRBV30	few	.	TGTGCCTGGGGCCGAGGGACAACGAACACTGAAGCTTTCTTT	CAWGRGTTNTEAFF
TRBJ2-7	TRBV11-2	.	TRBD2	TGTGCCAGCAGGCCCACTAGCGGGATCTCCTACGAGCAGTACTTC	CASRPTSGISYEQYF
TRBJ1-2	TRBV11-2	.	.	TGTGCCAGCAGCTTAGATCTGACAGGTTACTATGGCTACACCTTC	CASSLDLTGYYGYTF
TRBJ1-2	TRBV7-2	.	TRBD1	TGTGCCAGCAGGCCCGGGACAGGGGGCAACTATGGCTACACCTTC	CASRPGTGGNYGYTF
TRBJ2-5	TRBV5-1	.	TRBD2	TGCGCCAGCACAAGAGGGAGCGGGGGGGAGGAGACCCAGTACTTC	CASTRGSGGEETQYF
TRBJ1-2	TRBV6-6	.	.	TGTGCCAGCAGACTTGACAGGCAGGTCTCTGGCTACACCTTC	CASRLDRQVSGYTF
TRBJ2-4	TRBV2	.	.	TGTGCCAGCAGTCCCTCCTTGGGGGACAACGGCCGGAAAAACATTCAGTACTTC	CASSPSLGDNGRKNIQYF
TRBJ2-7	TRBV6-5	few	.	TGTGCCAGCAGGTCGGAGATCCACTCCTACGAGCAGTACTTC	CASRSEIHSYEQYF
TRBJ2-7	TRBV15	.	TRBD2	TGTGCCACCAGCAGAGCTAGCGGGAGGGCGTACGAGCAGTACTTC	CATSRASGRAYEQYF
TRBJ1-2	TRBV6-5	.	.	TGTGCCAGCAGTCCTTGGACAGCCGAGGGCTATGGCTACACCTTC	CASSPWTAEGYGYTF